These 31 T cell receptor beta chains were sequenced from one sample in a study of CD4+ T cells in melanoma. The table came from immunoSEQ multiplex PCR; TCRdb's copy has only in-frame clones and leaves some out. Altogether 13,000 to 15,000 clones are present, roughly 72% being singletons, with the ten largest covering around 9.9%. Sequenced sample: cells from a culture (not recorded whether cultured in vitro). The receptors stem from a human donor with melanoma.

V and J are TRBV19 and TRBJ2-5; 8 bases fit TRBD1. This CDR3 comprises 13 residues. V lost 4 bases and J lost 3; bases outside the gene matches: 1. Looked up from germline, CDR1 is LNHDA and CDR2 is SQIVND (reference sequence). CDR3 sequence: CASSKTGEETQYF. For the CDR3, the DNA is TGTGCCAGTAGTAAGACAGGGGAAGAGACCCAGTACTTC.

The gene calls are TRBV20-1 and TRBJ2-4, with 7 nucleotides matching TRBD1. V lost 3 bases, J lost 11 bases, and 4 bases stayed unmatched. Germline V gene lookup returns CDR1 DFQATT and CDR2 SNEGSKA (reference sequence). The CDR3 loop spans 11 amino acids. The CDR3 spells CSASRQGVQYF. The CDR3 DNA reads TGCAGTGCTAGCCGACAGGGCGTTCAGTACTTC.

The chain carries TRBV29-1 and TRBJ2-1; D not certain. The CDR3 is made up of 12 amino acids. Trimming stripped 5 bases from V and 13 bases from J, with 18 bases between. From germline, CDR1 is SQVTM and CDR2 ANQGSEA. As DNA, the CDR3 is TGCAGCGTTCCCATAATTGGCGGCCTCCAGTTCTTC. The encoded protein is CSVPIIGGLQFF.

The chain combines TRBV15 with TRBJ2-3, with 10 bases aligning to TRBD1. The CDR3 sequence is 15 residues long. V gave up 2 bases and J gave up 7 bases; unmatched junction bases: 6. CDR1 is LNHNV, CDR2 YYDKDF, per germline (reference sequence). CDR3 residues: CATSRRDRGWNTQYF. The CDR3, as DNA: TGTGCCACCAGCAGAAGGGACAGGGGATGGAATACGCAGTATTTT.

This chain links TRBV4-1 with TRBJ1-3, with 9 bases aligning to TRBD1. The CDR3 has 17 amino acids. The germline V gene has CDR1 MGHRA and CDR2 YSYEKL. V was pared by 1 base and J by 3 bases, with 7 bases of the junction left unmatched. The CDR3 bases are TGCGCCAGCAGCCAAGGGGCACAGGGGGCAATTGGAAACACCATATATTTT. It specifies CASSQGAQGAIGNTIYF.

V usage is TRBV15 and J usage is TRBJ2-7, with D possibly being TRBD1 (6 bases). V was clipped by 1 base and J by 3 bases, with 10 bases between them. This CDR3 has 14 amino acids. Germline CDR1 is LNHNV and CDR2 is YYDKDF (reference sequence). The CDR3 sequence is CATSRVRGGYEQYF. The DNA for the CDR3 is TGTGCCACCAGCAGAGTGAGAGGGGGCTACGAGCAGTACTTC.

The genes are TRBV19 and TRBJ2-1, with 8 bases matching TRBD2. The germline V gene encodes CDR1 LNHDA and CDR2 SQIVND (reference sequence). With 9 bases clipped from V and 5 bases from J, the junction kept 15 bases outside the gene matches. The CDR3 covers 16 residues. The CDR3 protein is CASRGRTSGRDNEQFF. CDR3 DNA: TGTGCCAGCCGCGGAAGAACTAGCGGACGGGACAATGAGCAGTTCTTC.

The chain is built from TRBV10-3 and TRBJ2-7; D ambiguous. Trimming removed 4 bases at V and 2 bases at J, with 6 bases between. Germline V lookup: CDR1 ENHRY, CDR2 SYGVKD. The CDR3 is 12 residues long. DNA for the CDR3: TGTGCCATCAGTGCGAGCACCTACGAGCAGTACTTC. The encoded protein is CAISASTYEQYF.

This clone was detected only a few times. The gene calls are TRBV4-1 and TRBJ2-3; D is possibly TRBD2 (5 bases). This CDR3 contains 15 residues. Germline values: CDR1 MGHRA, CDR2 YSYEKL. V lost 1 base and J lost 2, with 10 bases in between. In DNA, the CDR3 is TGCGCCAGCAGCCAAGGATACGGGGACACAGATACGCAGTATTTT. It translates to CASSQGYGDTDTQYF.

This clone was observed once. This chain links TRBV7-3 with TRBJ2-2, with 9 bases identical to TRBD2. Trimming cost V 6 bases and J 5 bases; bases outside gene matches: 7. The CDR3 contains 15 residues. CDR1 is SGHTA and CDR2 is FQGTGA in the germline V gene. The CDR3 bases are TGTGCCAGCAGTCCGGCGGGGGGGCCGACCGGGGAGCTGTTTTTT. Translating gives CASSPAGGPTGELFF.

The rearrangement links TRBV7-5 to TRBJ1-5; TRBD1, the table's D call, lacks a check against the DNA. TRBV7-5 is reported as a pseudogene. The CDR3 is 16 amino acids. The CDR3 DNA follows: TGTGCCAGAAGCTTAGTAGGCAGGGTTAGCAATCAGCCCCAGCATTTT. It codes for CARSLVGRVSNQPQHF.

The chain is built from TRBV9 and TRBJ1-6; 7 nucleotides match TRBD1. V dropped 6 bases and J dropped 6; count of bases not matched to a gene: 9. The CDR3 is 15 residues long. The germline CDR1 and CDR2 sequences are SGDLS and YYNGEE. This chain's CDR3 is CASTKGDRGNSPLHF. CDR3 in DNA: TGTGCCAGCACCAAGGGGGACAGAGGTAATTCACCCCTCCACTTT.

J is TRBJ2-3 and V is TRBV6-1; D is perhaps TRBD2 (6 bases). CDR3 length equals 15 residues. Germline V lookup: CDR1 MNHNS, CDR2 SASEGT. Trimming cost V 8 bases and J 6 bases, with 21 bases left between them. This chain's CDR3 is CASGVARAGTDTQYF. In nucleotides, the CDR3 is TGTGCCAGCGGGGTTGCTCGGGCGGGGACGGATACGCAGTATTTT.

This sequence joins TRBV7-8 and TRBJ2-7, with no clear D. V was pared by 4 bases and J by 0 bases, with 7 bases between. The CDR3 has 13 amino acids. Germline loops: CDR1 SGHVS, CDR2 FQNEAQ. The CDR3 bases are TGTGCCAGCAGCTACTCAGTCTCCTACGAGCAGTACTTC. Translated: CASSYSVSYEQYF.

V and J are TRBV29-1 and TRBJ1-2, with unresolved D. The CDR3 consists of 12 residues. The ends were cut back, 6 bases at V and 2 bases at J, with 10 bases in the middle. In germline, CDR1 is SQVTM, CDR2 ANQGSEA. CDR3 nucleotides: TGCAGCGTAAAACCGGGAAACTATGGCTACACCTTC. It translates to CSVKPGNYGYTF. Filled out from reference TRBV29-1 and TRBJ1-2, the complete variable domain reads SAVISQKPSRDICQRGTSLTIQCQVDSQVTMMFWYRQQPGQSLTLIATANQGSEATYESGFVIDKFPISRPNLTFSTLTVSNMSPEDSSIYLCSVKPGNYGYTFGSGTRLTVV.

This sequence joins TRBV19 and TRBJ1-5; tentative D call: TRBD1 (5 bases). There are 12 residues in the CDR3. Trimming stripped 6 bases from V and 7 bases from J, with 10 bases between. CDR1 and CDR2 (germline): LNHDA, SQIVND (reference sequence). The CDR3 loop is CASRQTGQPQHF. In DNA form, the CDR3 reads TGTGCCAGTAGGCAAACAGGCCAGCCCCAGCATTTT.

By its share, this clone is medium-sized (0.01 to 0.1%). The DNA of the CDR3 is TGTGCCTGGAGTCGGCGGGGCTACACCTTC. It is translated as CAWSRRGYTF. The rearrangement links TRBV30 to TRBJ1-2; unclear D gene. Trimming left V 2 bases short and J 8 bases short, with 6 bases between. The germline V gene has CDR1 GTSNPN and CDR2 SVGIG (reference sequence). This CDR3 spans 10 amino acids. Supplemented by reference TRBV30 and TRBJ1-2, the full variable domain reads SQTIHQWPATLVQPVGSPLSLECTVEGTSNPNLYWYRQAAGRGLQLLFYSVGIGQISSEVPQNLSASRPQDRQFILSSKKLLLSDSGFYLCAWSRRGYTFGSGTRLTVV.

This rearrangement joins TRBV2 to TRBJ1-5; weak D call: TRBD1 (6 bases). Per the germline V gene, CDR1 is SNHLY and CDR2 is FYNNEI. This CDR3 region has 12 residues. V lost 6 bases and J 4 bases, leaving 7 bases between the germline ends. The CDR3 coding sequence is TGTGCCAGCAGGGACAGAAATCAGCCCCAGCATTTT. Protein sequence: CASRDRNQPQHF.

The genes are TRBV6-1 and TRBJ1-1; TRBD1 is a possible D gene (6 bases). The CDR3 contains 14 residues. CDR1 and CDR2 (germline): MNHNS, SASEGT. Trimming cost V 6 bases and J 5 bases, with 16 bases left between them. In DNA, the CDR3 is TGTGCCAGCAGCAAGGGGGGTAAAGTAACTGAAGCTTTCTTT. Amino acids: CASSKGGKVTEAFF.

This clone appeared a few times. The J gene is TRBJ1-5, the V gene TRBV19; 7 bases map to TRBD1. The V gene end was trimmed by 6 bases and the J gene end by 2 bases; junction bases not matched to a gene: 7. This CDR3 region has 15 residues. CDR1 and CDR2 from the germline V gene are LNHDA and SQIVND (reference sequence). The CDR3 sequence is CASSPRQGGNQPQHF. The CDR3 nucleotides are TGTGCCAGTAGCCCACGACAGGGAGGCAATCAGCCCCAGCATTTT.

This rearrangement joins TRBV29-1 to TRBJ2-7, with 7 bases fitting TRBD1. With V trimmed by 3 bases and J by 7 bases, 3 bases remained unmatched. The germline V gene has CDR1 SQVTM and CDR2 ANQGSEA. This CDR3 is built from 11 residues. CDR3 DNA: TGCAGCGTTGAGGCGGACAGGGAGCAGTACTTC. Translated: CSVEADREQYF.

V is TRBV7-9 and J is TRBJ2-2; 8 bases match TRBD1. The CDR3 contains 16 residues. Losses at the gene ends were 1 base for V and 4 bases for J; bases not matched to a gene: 5. Germline CDR1 reads SEHNR; CDR2 reads FQNEAQ (reference sequence). CDR3 sequence: CASSLGTGLFTGELFF. For the CDR3, the DNA is TGTGCCAGCAGCTTAGGGACAGGGTTATTCACCGGGGAGCTGTTTTTT.

The V gene is TRBV2, the J gene TRBJ1-6, with D perhaps TRBD1 (5 bases). V was trimmed by 5 bases and J by 1 base, leaving 9 bases between them. CDR3 length equals 15 residues. The germline gives CDR1 SNHLY, CDR2 FYNNEI. CDR3 protein: CASSWDRSYNSPLHF. CDR3 bases: TGTGCCAGCAGTTGGGACCGTTCCTATAATTCACCCCTCCACTTT.

Written as DNA, the CDR3 is TGTGCCTGGAGTGCCGGGACAGGGGGGGGTGAAGCTTTCTTT. Its protein is CAWSAGTGGGEAFF. V gene TRBV30 combines with J gene TRBJ1-1; 11 positions agree with TRBD1. The CDR3 is made up of 14 amino acids. Losses at the gene ends were 1 base for V and 7 bases for J; bases not matched to a gene: 5. Looked up from germline, CDR1 is GTSNPN and CDR2 is SVGIG (reference sequence).

The V gene is TRBV5-6, the J gene TRBJ1-6; 9 nucleotides line up with TRBD1. This CDR3 region has 15 residues. V lost 4 bases, J lost 9 bases, and 8 bases stayed unmatched. Looked up from germline, CDR1 is SGHDT and CDR2 is YYEEEE. This CDR3 is CASSPRDRVSSPLHF. CDR3 coding DNA: TGTGCCAGCAGCCCGCGGGACAGGGTGAGTTCACCCCTCCACTTT.

V usage is TRBV6-6 and J usage is TRBJ2-7, with D perhaps TRBD2 (6 bases). Germline V gene data show CDR1 as MNHNY and CDR2 as SVGAGI (reference sequence). The CDR3 is made up of 11 amino acids. Trimming shortened V by 6 bases and J by 10 bases, and 13 bases separated the two germline ends. The CDR3 here is CASSLSGTQYF. The DNA for the CDR3 is TGTGCCAGCAGCCTATCCGGGACTCAGTACTTC.

This clone was seen more than once but under ten times. V and J are TRBV18 and TRBJ1-2; no reliable D call. Trimming cost V 8 bases and J 4 bases, with 17 bases left between them. Germline loops: CDR1 KGHSH, CDR2 LQKENI. This CDR3 is built from 14 residues. CDR3: CASAPPGNSYGYTF. CDR3 bases: TGTGCCAGCGCCCCCCCCGGGAACTCCTATGGCTACACCTTC.

This chain connects TRBV6-1 to TRBJ2-7, with D perhaps TRBD1 or TRBD2 (5 bases each). This CDR3 has 15 residues. CDR1 is MNHNS and CDR2 is SASEGT in the germline V gene. V was trimmed by 6 bases and J by 3 bases, leaving 18 bases between them. As DNA, the CDR3 is TGTGCCAGCAGACCCCGACTTTTGGGGGTCTACGAGCAGTACTTC. It yields the protein CASRPRLLGVYEQYF.

In nucleotides, the CDR3 is TGTGCCAGCAGCTTAGAGGGACAGGCGAACACTGAAGCTTTCTTT. Translating it yields CASSLEGQANTEAFF. J is TRBJ1-1 and V is TRBV7-9, with 8 bases that match TRBD1. Germline V CDR1 and CDR2: SEHNR, FQNEAQ (reference sequence). This CDR3 is built from 15 residues. V dropped 1 base and J dropped 1; count of bases not matched to a gene: 2.

The gene calls are TRBV10-3 and TRBJ2-5, with 12 bases matching TRBD2. With 0 bases clipped from V and 1 base from J, the junction kept 9 bases outside the gene matches. Germline V gene data show CDR1 as ENHRY and CDR2 as SYGVKD. This CDR3 comprises 19 residues. CDR3: CAISESTLAGGGFQETQYF. CDR3 DNA: TGTGCCATCAGTGAGTCGACACTAGCGGGGGGCGGTTTCCAAGAGACCCAGTACTTC.

V gene TRBV5-4 combines with J gene TRBJ1-2, with 8 positions matching TRBD1. The length of the CDR3 is 14 residues. The V gene end was trimmed by 2 bases and the J gene end by 4 bases; junction bases not matched to a gene: 4. The germline CDR1 and CDR2 sequences are SGHNT and YYREEE (reference sequence). Here the CDR3 reads CASSLWTGPYGYTF. The DNA of the CDR3 is TGTGCCAGCAGCTTATGGACAGGGCCCTATGGCTACACCTTC. The variable domain in full, completed from reference TRBV5-4 and TRBJ1-2, reads ETGVTQSPTHLIKTRGQQVTLRCSSQSGHNTVSWYQQALGQGPQFIFQYYREEENGRGNFPPRFSGLQFPNYSSELNVNALELDDSALYLCASSLWTGPYGYTFGSGTRLTVV.